This T cell receptor (beta chain) was identified during a study of CD8 T cells in Susac syndrome. Overall study findings and caveats: The TCR sequencing and HLA analysis in the study involved a relatively small number of individuals, as the study acknowledged.

CD8+ and CD4+ T cells taken from blood had their TCR beta sequenced. Isolation of CD8+ and CD4+ T cells was performed negatively, whereas enrichment of TEMRA cells was done by FACS. CDR3 length equals 16 residues. Germline loops: CDR1 SGHTA, CDR2 FQGNSA. Germline trimming cut 5 bases from V and 10 bases from J; bases unmatched to any gene: 13. Reverse transcription of roughly 0.45 to 1 ug RNA used random hexamers. An immunoSEQ multiplex PCR generated amplified TCR beta CDR3 products spanning 54 Vbeta and 13 Jbeta. TCRdb independently ran MiXCR on the immunoSEQ multiplex PCR reads; one entry per CDR3 protein. The sample has some 26,000 distinct CDR3 sequences; roughly 94% are singletons. Turning to this clonotype: Its antigen is undetermined.

The source of this sequence is a human donor in good health. The chain combines TRBV7-2 with TRBJ1-6; TRBD1 aligns across 8 bases. The sequenced sample consisted of CD8+ T cells from PBMCs. In DNA, the CDR3 is TGTGCCAGCAGCCCCCATTTGACAGGGGATGGATCACCCCTCCACTTT. Encoded protein: CASSPHLTGDGSPLHF.